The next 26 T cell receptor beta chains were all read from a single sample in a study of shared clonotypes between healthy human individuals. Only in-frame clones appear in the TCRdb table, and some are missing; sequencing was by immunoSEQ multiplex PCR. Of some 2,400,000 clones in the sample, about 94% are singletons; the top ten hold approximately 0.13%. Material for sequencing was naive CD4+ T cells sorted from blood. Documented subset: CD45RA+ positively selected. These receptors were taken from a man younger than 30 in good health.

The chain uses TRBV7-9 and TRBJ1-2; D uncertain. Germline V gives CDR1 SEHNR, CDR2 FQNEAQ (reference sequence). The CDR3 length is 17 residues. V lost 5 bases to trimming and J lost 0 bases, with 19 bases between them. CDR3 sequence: CASSPEVRFYSNYGYTF. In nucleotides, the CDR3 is TGTGCCAGCAGCCCCGAGGTTCGGTTCTACTCTAACTATGGCTACACCTTC.

The DNA for the CDR3 is TGTGCCTGGAGTTATAGCAGGGGGACAACTAATGAAAAACTGTTTTTT. Residues: CAWSYSRGTTNEKLFF. V is TRBV30 and J is TRBJ1-4; TRBD1 aligns across 7 bases. This CDR3 has 16 residues. CDR1 and CDR2 from the germline V gene are GTSNPN and SVGIG (reference sequence). The trim removed 2 bases at V and 0 bases at J, leaving 6 bases unmatched.

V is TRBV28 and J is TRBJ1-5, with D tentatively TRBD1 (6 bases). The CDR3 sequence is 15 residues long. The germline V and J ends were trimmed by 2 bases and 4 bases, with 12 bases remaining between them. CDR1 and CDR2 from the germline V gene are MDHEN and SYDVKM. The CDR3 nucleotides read TGTGCCAGCAGTTTAACAGGGCTCACGAATCAGCCCCAGCATTTT. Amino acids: CASSLTGLTNQPQHF. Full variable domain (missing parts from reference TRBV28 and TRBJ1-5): DVKVTQSSRYLVKRTGEKVFLECVQDMDHENMFWYRQDPGLGLRLIYFSYDVKMKEKGDIPEGYSVSREKKERFSLILESASTNQTSMYLCASSLTGLTNQPQHFGDGTRLSIL.

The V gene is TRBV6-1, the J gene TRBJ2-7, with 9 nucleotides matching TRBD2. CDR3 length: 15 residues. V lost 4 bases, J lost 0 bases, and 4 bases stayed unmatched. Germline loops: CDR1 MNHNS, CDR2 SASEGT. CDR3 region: CASSVAGVGSYEQYF. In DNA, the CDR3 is TGTGCCAGCAGTGTAGCGGGAGTGGGCTCCTACGAGCAGTACTTC.

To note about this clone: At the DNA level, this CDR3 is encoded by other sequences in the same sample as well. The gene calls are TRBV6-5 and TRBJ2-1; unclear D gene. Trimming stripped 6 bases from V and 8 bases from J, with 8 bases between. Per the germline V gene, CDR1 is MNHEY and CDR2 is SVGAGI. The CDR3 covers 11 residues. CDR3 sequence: CASSRGDEQFF. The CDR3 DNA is TGTGCCAGCAGCCGCGGAGATGAGCAGTTCTTC.

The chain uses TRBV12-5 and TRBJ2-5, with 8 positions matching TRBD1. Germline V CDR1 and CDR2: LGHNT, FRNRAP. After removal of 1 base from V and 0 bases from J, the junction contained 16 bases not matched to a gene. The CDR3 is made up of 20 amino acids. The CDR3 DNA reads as TGTGCTAGTGGTTTGGCCACGGGTGCCGCAGAGGACAGGGACCAAGAGACCCAGTACTTC. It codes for CASGLATGAAEDRDQETQYF.

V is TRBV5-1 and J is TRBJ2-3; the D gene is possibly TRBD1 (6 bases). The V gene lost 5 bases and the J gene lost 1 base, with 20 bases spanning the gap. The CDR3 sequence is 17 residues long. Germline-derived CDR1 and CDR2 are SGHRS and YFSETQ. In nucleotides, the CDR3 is TGCGCCAGCAGTTTCACAGGGAAAGGGGCCGGCACAGATACGCAGTATTTT. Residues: CASSFTGKGAGTDTQYF.

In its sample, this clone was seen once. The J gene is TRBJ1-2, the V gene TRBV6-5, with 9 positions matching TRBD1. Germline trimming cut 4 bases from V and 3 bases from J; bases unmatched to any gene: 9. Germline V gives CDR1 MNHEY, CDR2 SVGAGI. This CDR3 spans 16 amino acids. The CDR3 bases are TGTGCCAGCAGTTCTAATCCCGGGACAGGGCACTATGGCTACACCTTC. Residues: CASSSNPGTGHYGYTF.

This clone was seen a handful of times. The CDR3 bases are TGTGCCAGCAGCAAACTCGGGACAGGGAGTGAAAAACTGTTTTTT. The encoded protein is CASSKLGTGSEKLFF. The rearrangement joins TRBV21-1 to TRBJ1-4; TRBD1 is the table's D call and was not checked against the DNA. TRBV21-1 represents a pseudogene. The CDR3 has 15 residues.

The CDR3 nucleotides are TGTGCCAGCAGTCCCCAGGAGACCTACGAGCAGTACTTC. Its protein is CASSPQETYEQYF. V usage is TRBV27 and J usage is TRBJ2-7; D is unresolved. With 5 bases removed from V and 2 bases from J, the gap between germline ends came to 10 bases. The CDR3 has 13 amino acids. Germline V CDR1 and CDR2: MNHEY, SMNVEV (reference sequence).

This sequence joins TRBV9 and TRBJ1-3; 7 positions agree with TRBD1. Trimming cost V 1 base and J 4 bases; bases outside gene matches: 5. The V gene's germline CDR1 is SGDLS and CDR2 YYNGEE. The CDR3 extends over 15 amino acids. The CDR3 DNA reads TGTGCCAGCAGCGTATCGACAGGGTCGGGAAACACCATATATTTT. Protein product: CASSVSTGSGNTIYF.

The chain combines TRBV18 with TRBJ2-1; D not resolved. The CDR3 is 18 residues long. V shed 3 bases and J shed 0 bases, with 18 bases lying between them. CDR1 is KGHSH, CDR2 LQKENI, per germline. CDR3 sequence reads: CASSPITIQLSSYNEQFF. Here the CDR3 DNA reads TGTGCCAGCTCACCGATAACTATTCAGCTGAGCTCCTACAATGAGCAGTTCTTC.

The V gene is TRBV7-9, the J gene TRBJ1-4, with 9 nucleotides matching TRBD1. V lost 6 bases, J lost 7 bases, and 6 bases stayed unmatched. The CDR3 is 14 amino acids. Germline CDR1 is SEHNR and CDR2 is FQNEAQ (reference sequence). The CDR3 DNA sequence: TGTGCCAGCAGTCGGGGACAGGGTTTTGAAAAACTGTTTTTT. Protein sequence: CASSRGQGFEKLFF.

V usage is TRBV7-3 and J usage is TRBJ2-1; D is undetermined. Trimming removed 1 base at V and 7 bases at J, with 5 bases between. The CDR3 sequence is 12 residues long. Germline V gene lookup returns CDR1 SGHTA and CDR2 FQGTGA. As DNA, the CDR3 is TGTGCCAGCAGCTTAAAAAGGAATGAGCAGTTCTTC. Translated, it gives CASSLKRNEQFF.

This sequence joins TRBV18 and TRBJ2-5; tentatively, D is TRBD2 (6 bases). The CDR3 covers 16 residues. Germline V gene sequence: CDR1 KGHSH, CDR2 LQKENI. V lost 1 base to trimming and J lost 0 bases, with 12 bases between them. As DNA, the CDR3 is TGTGCCAGCTCACCACTAGCGGCGATGTACCAAGAGACCCAGTACTTC. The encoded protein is CASSPLAAMYQETQYF.

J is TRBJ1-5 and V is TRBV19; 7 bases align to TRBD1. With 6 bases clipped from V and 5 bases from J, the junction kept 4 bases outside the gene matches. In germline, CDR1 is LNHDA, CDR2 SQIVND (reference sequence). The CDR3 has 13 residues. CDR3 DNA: TGTGCCAGTAGCCGGGACAGATATCAGCCCCAGCATTTT. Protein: CASSRDRYQPQHF. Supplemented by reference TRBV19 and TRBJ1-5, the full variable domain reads DGGITQSPKYLFRKEGQNVTLSCEQNLNHDAMYWYRQDPGQGLRLIYYSQIVNDFQKGDIAEGYSVSREKKESFPLTVTSAQKNPTAFYLCASSRDRYQPQHFGDGTRLSIL.

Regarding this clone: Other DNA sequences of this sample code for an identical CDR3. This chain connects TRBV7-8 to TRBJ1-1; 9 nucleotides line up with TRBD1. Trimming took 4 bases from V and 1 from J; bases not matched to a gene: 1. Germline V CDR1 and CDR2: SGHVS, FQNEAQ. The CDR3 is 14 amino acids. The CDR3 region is CASSWGQGNTEAFF. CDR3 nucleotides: TGTGCCAGCAGCTGGGGACAGGGGAACACTGAAGCTTTCTTT.

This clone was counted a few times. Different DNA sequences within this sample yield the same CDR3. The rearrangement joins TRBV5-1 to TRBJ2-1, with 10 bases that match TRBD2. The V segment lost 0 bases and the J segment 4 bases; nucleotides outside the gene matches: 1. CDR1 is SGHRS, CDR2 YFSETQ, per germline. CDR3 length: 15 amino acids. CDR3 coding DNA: TGCGCCAGCAGCTTGGAACTAGCGGGATACAATGAGCAGTTCTTC. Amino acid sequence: CASSLELAGYNEQFF.

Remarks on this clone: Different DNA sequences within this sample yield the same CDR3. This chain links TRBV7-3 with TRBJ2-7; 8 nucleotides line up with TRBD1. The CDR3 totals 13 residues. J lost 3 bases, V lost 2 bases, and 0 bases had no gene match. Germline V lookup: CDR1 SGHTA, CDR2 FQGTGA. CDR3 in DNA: TGTGCCAGCAGCTTAGGGACAGGCTACGAGCAGTACTTC. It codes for CASSLGTGYEQYF.

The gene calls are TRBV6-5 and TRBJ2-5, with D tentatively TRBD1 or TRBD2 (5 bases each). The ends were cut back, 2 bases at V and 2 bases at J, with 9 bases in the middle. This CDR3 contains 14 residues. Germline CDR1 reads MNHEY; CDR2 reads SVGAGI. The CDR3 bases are TGTGCCAGCAGTTACGGGACGGAACAAGAGACCCAGTACTTC. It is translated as CASSYGTEQETQYF.

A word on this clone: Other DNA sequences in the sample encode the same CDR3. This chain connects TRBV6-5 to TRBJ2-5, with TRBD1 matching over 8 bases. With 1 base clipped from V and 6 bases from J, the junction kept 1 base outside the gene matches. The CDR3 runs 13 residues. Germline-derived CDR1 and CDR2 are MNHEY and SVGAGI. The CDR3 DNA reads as TGTGCCAGCAGTTACTTCAGGGGGCAGACCCAGTACTTC. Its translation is CASSYFRGQTQYF.

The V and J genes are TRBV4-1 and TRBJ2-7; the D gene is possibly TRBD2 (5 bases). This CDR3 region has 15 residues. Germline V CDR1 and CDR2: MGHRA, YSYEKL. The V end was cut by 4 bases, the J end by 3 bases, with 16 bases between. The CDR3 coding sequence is TGCGCCAGCAGCCGGGAGCCTGACGGGCTCTACGAGCAGTACTTC. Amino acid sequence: CASSREPDGLYEQYF.

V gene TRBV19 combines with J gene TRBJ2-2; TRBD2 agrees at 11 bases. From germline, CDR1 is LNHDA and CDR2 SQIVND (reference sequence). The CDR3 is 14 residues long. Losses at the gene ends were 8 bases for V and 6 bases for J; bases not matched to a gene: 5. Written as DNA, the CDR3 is TGTGCCAGTGGTAGCGGGGGGGCCTCCGGGGAGCTGTTTTTT. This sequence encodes CASGSGGASGELFF.

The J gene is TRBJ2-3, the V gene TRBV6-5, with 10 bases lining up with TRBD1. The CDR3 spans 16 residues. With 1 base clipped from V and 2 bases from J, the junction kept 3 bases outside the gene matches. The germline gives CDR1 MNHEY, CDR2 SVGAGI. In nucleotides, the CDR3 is TGTGCCAGCAGTTACTTGGGACAGGGGAACACAGATACGCAGTATTTT. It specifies CASSYLGQGNTDTQYF.

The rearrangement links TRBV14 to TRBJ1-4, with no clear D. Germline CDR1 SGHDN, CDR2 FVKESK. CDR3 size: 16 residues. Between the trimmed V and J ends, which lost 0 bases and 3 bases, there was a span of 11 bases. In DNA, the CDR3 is TGTGCCAGCAGCCAAGATCTTACCGTGTCTAATGAAAAACTGTTTTTT. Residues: CASSQDLTVSNEKLFF.

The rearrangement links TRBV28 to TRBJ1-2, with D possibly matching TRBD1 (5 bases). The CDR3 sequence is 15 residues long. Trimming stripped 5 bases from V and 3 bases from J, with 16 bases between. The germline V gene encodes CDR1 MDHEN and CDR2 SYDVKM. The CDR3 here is CASSPLGAGDYGYTF. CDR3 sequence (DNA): TGTGCCAGCAGTCCCCTCGGGGCGGGGGACTATGGCTACACCTTC.